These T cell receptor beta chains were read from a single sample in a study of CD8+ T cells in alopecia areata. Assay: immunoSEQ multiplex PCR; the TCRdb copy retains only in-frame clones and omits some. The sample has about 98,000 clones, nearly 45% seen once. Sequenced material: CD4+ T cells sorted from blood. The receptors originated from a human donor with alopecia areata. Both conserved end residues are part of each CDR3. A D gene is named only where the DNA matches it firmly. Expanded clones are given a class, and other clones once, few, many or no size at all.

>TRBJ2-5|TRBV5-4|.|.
CASSLWGRKAQYF
TGTGCCAGCAGCTTGTGGGGAAGGAAGGCCCAGTACTTC
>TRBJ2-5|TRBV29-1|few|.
CSVQRETQYF
TGCAGCGTCCAGAGGGAGACCCAGTACTTC
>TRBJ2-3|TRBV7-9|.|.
CASSSLTDTQYF
TGTGCCAGCAGCTCTCTCACAGATACGCAGTATTTT
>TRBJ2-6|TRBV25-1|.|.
CASSDFGANVLTF
TGTGCCAGCAGTGATTTTGGGGCCAACGTCCTGACTTTC
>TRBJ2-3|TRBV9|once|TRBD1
CASSAGTGEFSTDTQYF
TGTGCCAGCAGCGCCGGGACAGGGGAGTTCAGCACAGATACGCAGTATTTT
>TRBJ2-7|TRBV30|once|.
CAWSTGTLSEQYF
TGTGCCTGGAGTACGGGCACCTTGTCCGAGCAGTACTTC
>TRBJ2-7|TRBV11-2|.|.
CASSSVRRSREQYF
TGTGCCAGCAGCAGCGTTAGGAGGAGTAGGGAGCAGTACTTC
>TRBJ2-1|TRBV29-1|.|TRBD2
CSGAGGDGEQFF
TGCAGCGGAGCGGGAGGGGACGGTGAGCAGTTCTTC
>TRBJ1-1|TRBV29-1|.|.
CSVVPHTEAFF
TGCAGCGTTGTCCCTCACACTGAAGCTTTCTTT
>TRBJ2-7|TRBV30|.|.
CAWSGTYEQYF
TGTGCCTGGAGTGGTACCTACGAGCAGTACTTC
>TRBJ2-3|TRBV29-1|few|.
CSVELLTDTQYF
TGCAGCGTTGAACTCCTCACAGATACGCAGTATTTT
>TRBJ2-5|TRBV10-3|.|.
CAISAAFGGETQYF
TGTGCCATCAGTGCCGCCTTTGGCGGAGAGACCCAGTACTTC
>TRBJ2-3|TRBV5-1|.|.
CASRRGSGTDTQYF
TGCGCCAGCAGGAGGGGATCTGGGACAGATACGCAGTATTTT
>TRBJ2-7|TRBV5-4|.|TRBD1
CASSFPGTGPSEQYF
TGTGCCAGCAGCTTCCCCGGGACAGGGCCGTCCGAGCAGTACTTC
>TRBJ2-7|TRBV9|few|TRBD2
CASSLRAGGNEQYF
TGTGCCAGCAGCCTGAGAGCGGGGGGTAACGAGCAGTACTTC
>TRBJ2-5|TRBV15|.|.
CATSRDRAQETQYF
TGTGCCACCAGCAGAGATAGGGCCCAAGAGACCCAGTACTTC
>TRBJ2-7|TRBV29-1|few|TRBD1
CSVEPGQGLGEQYF
TGCAGCGTGGAACCGGGACAGGGTCTTGGAGAGCAGTACTTC
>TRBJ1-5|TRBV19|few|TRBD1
CASTRDSYQPQHF
TGTGCCAGTACGAGGGACAGTTATCAGCCCCAGCATTTT
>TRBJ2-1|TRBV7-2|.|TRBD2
CASSLMGGDEQFF
TGTGCCAGCAGCTTAATGGGAGGGGATGAGCAGTTCTTC
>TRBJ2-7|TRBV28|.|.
CASRGGGVNYEQYF
TGTGCCAGCAGGGGTGGCGGGGTCAACTACGAGCAGTACTTC
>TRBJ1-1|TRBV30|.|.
CAWALNWDTEAFF
TGTGCCTGGGCCCTAAATTGGGACACTGAAGCTTTCTTT
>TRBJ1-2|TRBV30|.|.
CAWRLPLRGPQHGYTF
TGTGCCTGGAGGCTCCCCTTACGGGGGCCGCAGCACGGCTACACCTTC
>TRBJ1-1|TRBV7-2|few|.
CASSWPSRNTEAFF
TGTGCCAGCAGCTGGCCCTCAAGAAACACTGAAGCTTTCTTT
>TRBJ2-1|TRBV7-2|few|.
CASSLAPGASYNEQFF
TGTGCCAGCAGCTTAGCCCCGGGGGCCTCCTACAATGAGCAGTTCTTC
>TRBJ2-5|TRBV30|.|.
CAWGTTQETQYF
TGTGCCTGGGGGACGACACAAGAGACCCAGTACTTC